These 26 T cell receptor beta chains were all obtained from the same sample, sequenced in a study of control samples from healthy donors and cancer patients (dated by TCRdb to the early 2020s). The library was built by means of the immunoSEQ multiplex PCR assay. TCRdb retrieved this table from immuneACCESS and kept in-frame rearrangements only. Not all clones are present; in checked studies, unresolved V genes account for under half, and no reason is known for the remainder. The table for this sample lists tens of thousands of clones; around 90% of them were counted only once. The top ten clones comprise over 12% of the sample. The material sequenced was PBMCs. The source is a man between 60 and 70 years old with head and neck cancer.

The chain is built from TRBV19 and TRBJ2-1, with a tentative D call TRBD2 (6 bases). The CDR3 totals 14 residues. V lost 7 bases and J 0 bases, leaving 10 bases between the germline ends. The germline gives CDR1 LNHDA, CDR2 SQIVND (reference sequence). The CDR3 DNA is TGTGCCAGTAACGGCGGGGCCTCCTACAATGAGCAGTTCTTC. It codes for CASNGGASYNEQFF.

The chain is built from TRBV2 and TRBJ1-3; 11 bases match TRBD1. This CDR3 has 16 residues. Germline V lookup: CDR1 SNHLY, CDR2 FYNNEI. The V segment lost 4 bases and the J segment 2 bases; nucleotides outside the gene matches: 4. Written as DNA, the CDR3 is TGTGCCAGCAGTGTACGGACAGGGGGCACTGGAAACACCATATATTTT. As protein: CASSVRTGGTGNTIYF.

The chain links TRBV11-3 to TRBJ2-1, with 8 bases matching TRBD2. The trim removed 6 bases at V and 1 base at J, leaving 5 bases unmatched. The germline V gene has CDR1 SGHNT and CDR2 YENEEA. This CDR3 is built from 15 residues. CDR3 region: CASSRTSGSYNEQFF. The CDR3 region has the DNA TGTGCCAGCAGTCGAACTAGCGGATCCTACAATGAGCAGTTCTTC.

The chain couples TRBV7-8 to TRBJ1-1; D not certain. The CDR3 has 13 amino acids. Germline CDR1 reads SGHVS; CDR2 reads FQNEAQ. V was cut by 5 bases and J by 1 base, with 8 bases left in between. CDR3 sequence: CASSRTGNTEAFF. In DNA, the CDR3 is TGTGCCAGCAGCCGGACTGGGAACACTGAAGCTTTCTTT.

The V gene is TRBV7-9, the J gene TRBJ2-2; 7 bases are a match to TRBD2. The trim removed 5 bases at V and 4 bases at J, leaving 7 bases unmatched. The CDR3 extends over 15 amino acids. Germline CDR1 reads SEHNR; CDR2 reads FQNEAQ (reference sequence). CDR3 in amino acids: CASSLSGHLTGELFF. The DNA of the CDR3 is TGTGCCAGCAGCCTTAGCGGGCACCTCACCGGGGAGCTGTTTTTT.

The chain uses TRBV29-1 and TRBJ2-7; a possible D gene is TRBD2 (6 bases). Trimming cost V 6 bases and J 0 bases, with 12 bases left between them. Per germline, CDR1 SQVTM and CDR2 ANQGSEA. This CDR3 is 13 amino acids long. CDR3 sequence reads: CSVGGLGSYEQYF. CDR3 DNA sequence: TGCAGCGTCGGGGGTCTGGGCTCCTACGAGCAGTACTTC.

V is TRBV5-6 and J is TRBJ1-4; D perhaps matches TRBD1 (6 bases). Germline V gives CDR1 SGHDT, CDR2 YYEEEE. The ends were cut back, 4 bases at V and 8 bases at J, with 12 bases in the middle. The CDR3 is made up of 13 amino acids. In nucleotides, the CDR3 is TGTGCCAGCAGCCTTGGACAGAGGGAAAAACTGTTTTTT. It yields the protein CASSLGQREKLFF.

V gene TRBV10-2 combines with J gene TRBJ2-1; either TRBD1 or TRBD2 may supply D (5 bases each). CDR1 is WSHSY, CDR2 SAAADI, per germline. CDR3 length: 18 amino acids. V was cut by 3 bases and J by 0 bases, with 18 bases left in between. The CDR3 DNA reads as TGCGCCAGCAGTGATCGGGACGGACAAGTAAGCTCCTACAATGAGCAGTTCTTC. Protein product: CASSDRDGQVSSYNEQFF.

The V and J genes are TRBV9 and TRBJ1-4, with D hard to call. The CDR3 runs to 15 residues. Trimming took off 0 bases at V and 5 bases at J, with 11 bases between the two ends. Germline V CDR1 and CDR2: SGDLS, YYNGEE. In DNA, the CDR3 is TGTGCCAGCAGCGTAGAGGCAGGTTGGAATGAAAAACTGTTTTTT. Translating it yields CASSVEAGWNEKLFF.

The rearrangement uses TRBV19 and TRBJ2-2; D gene ambiguous. The CDR3 is made up of 12 amino acids. Looked up from germline, CDR1 is LNHDA and CDR2 is SQIVND (reference sequence). V was shortened by 4 bases and J by 3 bases, with 3 bases between the two germline ends. The CDR3 nucleotides are TGTGCCAGTAGTACCGACACCGGGGAGCTGTTTTTT. Residues: CASSTDTGELFF.

DNA for the CDR3: TGTGCCAGCAGTGCTGAAGAGGACACTGAAGCTTTCTTT. Translating it yields CASSAEEDTEAFF. This chain uses TRBV6-4 with TRBJ1-1; D remains ambiguous. The V gene's germline CDR1 is MRHNA and CDR2 SNTAGT. Trimming took off 4 bases at V and 3 bases at J, with 9 bases between the two ends. CDR3 size: 13 residues.

This clone was detected a few times. The CDR3 bases are TGTGCCAGCAGCCCAATGAGGGGCCACAATCAGCCCCAGCATTTT. Protein sequence: CASSPMRGHNQPQHF. This rearrangement joins TRBV5-5 to TRBJ1-5; a possible D gene is TRBD1 (5 bases). Germline CDR1 and CDR2: SGHKS and YYEKEE (reference sequence). There are 15 residues in the CDR3. Trimming took 4 bases from V and 3 from J, leaving 14 bases between them.

V is TRBV6-2 or TRBV6-3 and J is TRBJ1-5; 7 bases are shared with TRBD1. The V and J ends lost 2 bases and 3 bases, in that order; junction bases with no gene match: 7. CDR1 and CDR2 (germline): MNHEY, SVGEGT. This CDR3 is built from 16 residues. This CDR3 reads CASSYGVEGANQPQHF. The DNA for the CDR3 is TGTGCCAGCAGTTACGGCGTGGAGGGGGCCAATCAGCCCCAGCATTTT.

Only one count was recorded for this clone. The rearrangement joins TRBV5-1 to TRBJ2-2, with D perhaps matching TRBD2 (6 bases). Germline V gives CDR1 SGHRS, CDR2 YFSETQ. This CDR3 is built from 15 residues. V lost 4 bases, J lost 7 bases, and 17 bases lay in between. The CDR3 DNA is TGCGCCAGCAGCCCCTTGGGACTTCTCAGCGGGGAGCTGTTTTTT. Its protein product is CASSPLGLLSGELFF. Full variable domain (missing parts from reference TRBV5-1 and TRBJ2-2): KAGVTQTPRYLIKTRGQQVTLSCSPISGHRSVSWYQQTPGQGLQFLFEYFSETQRNKGNFPGRFSGRQFSNSRSEMNVSTLELGDSALYLCASSPLGLLSGELFFGEGSRLTVL.

This clone occurred once. This chain uses TRBV18 with TRBJ1-1, with D hard to call. The V end lost 3 bases, the J end lost 8 bases, and 13 bases lay between the germline ends. The CDR3 contains 13 residues. Germline V gene data show CDR1 as KGHSH and CDR2 as LQKENI. The CDR3 DNA follows: TGTGCCAGCTCACCCAGCCGGGGTTCCGAAGCTTTCTTT. It specifies CASSPSRGSEAFF.

This chain uses TRBV5-4 with TRBJ2-4; tentative D call: TRBD2 (5 bases). Germline CDR1 reads SGHNT; CDR2 reads YYREEE (reference sequence). CDR3 length: 14 residues. Trimming stripped 0 bases from V and 8 bases from J, with 12 bases between. The CDR3 DNA sequence: TGTGCCAGCAGCTTGGCCGTACACGGGGACATTCAGTACTTC. The encoded protein is CASSLAVHGDIQYF. The full variable domain, with the rest looked up from reference TRBV5-4 and TRBJ2-4, is ETGVTQSPTHLIKTRGQQVTLRCSSQSGHNTVSWYQQALGQGPQFIFQYYREEENGRGNFPPRFSGLQFPNYSSELNVNALELDDSALYLCASSLAVHGDIQYFGAGTRLSVL.

The chain carries TRBV7-9 and TRBJ1-2, with D perhaps matching TRBD1 (5 bases). The CDR3 runs 15 residues. V was trimmed by 1 base and J by 5 bases, leaving 14 bases between them. Germline CDR1 is SEHNR and CDR2 is FQNEAQ (reference sequence). The CDR3 protein is CASSLGVAGQYGYTF. The CDR3 nucleotides read TGTGCCAGCAGCTTAGGGGTGGCAGGGCAATATGGCTACACCTTC.

This clone turned up a few times. The chain is built from TRBV6-6 and TRBJ1-4; D possibly corresponds to TRBD1 (5 bases). Germline V gene sequence: CDR1 MNHNY, CDR2 SVGAGI (reference sequence). Trimming took off 5 bases at V and 0 bases at J, with 13 bases between the two ends. The CDR3 runs 16 residues. DNA of the CDR3: TGTGCCAGCAGTGTATCAGGGTTGGCAACTAATGAAAAACTGTTTTTT. It encodes CASSVSGLATNEKLFF.

By sample share, this clone is large (0.1 to 1%). The chain couples TRBV28 to TRBJ2-7; D might be TRBD2 (5 bases). V was pared by 2 bases and J by 3 bases, with 20 bases between. CDR1 MDHEN and CDR2 SYDVKM come from the germline V gene. The CDR3 contains 17 residues. CDR3 loop: CASSLEFIGGLLYEQYF. The CDR3 nucleotides are TGTGCCAGCAGTTTAGAGTTCATAGGCGGACTCCTCTACGAGCAGTACTTC.

The gene calls are TRBV9 and TRBJ2-7, with a possible D match to TRBD1 (6 bases). The ends were cut back, 4 bases at V and 0 bases at J, with 11 bases in the middle. This CDR3 comprises 14 residues. Germline V gene sequence: CDR1 SGDLS, CDR2 YYNGEE. The CDR3 loop reads CASSPRQDSYEQYF. CDR3 sequence (DNA): TGTGCCAGCAGCCCAAGACAGGACTCCTACGAGCAGTACTTC.

The rearrangement joins TRBV30 to TRBJ2-2; D unclear. Looked up from germline, CDR1 is GTSNPN and CDR2 is SVGIG (reference sequence). The CDR3 is 13 residues long. V was shortened by 0 bases and J by 6 bases, with 8 bases between the two germline ends. The CDR3 loop is CAWSVAQAGELFF. The CDR3 DNA follows: TGTGCCTGGAGTGTTGCCCAGGCCGGGGAGCTGTTTTTT. The full variable domain, in which reference TRBV30 and TRBJ2-2 provide the parts outside the CDR3, is SQTIHQWPATLVQPVGSPLSLECTVEGTSNPNLYWYRQAAGRGLQLLFYSVGIGQISSEVPQNLSASRPQDRQFILSSKKLLLSDSGFYLCAWSVAQAGELFFGEGSRLTVL.

This chain links TRBV6-2 or TRBV6-3 with TRBJ2-1; TRBD2 aligns across 7 bases. Losses at the gene ends were 6 bases for V and 3 bases for J; bases not matched to a gene: 11. This CDR3 contains 16 residues. Germline V gene lookup returns CDR1 MNHEY and CDR2 SVGEGT. The CDR3 nucleotides are TGTGCCAGCAGCCCTAACCTAGCGGTAAACTACAATGAGCAGTTCTTC. This codes for CASSPNLAVNYNEQFF.

J is TRBJ2-5 and V is TRBV6-5, with 7 bases lining up with TRBD1. Trimming at V came to 7 bases and at J to 5 bases, leaving 7 bases not matched to a gene. Germline CDR1 and CDR2: MNHEY and SVGAGI. The CDR3 runs 13 residues. CDR3 in DNA: TGTGCCAGCACCCGGGACAGAGGGGAGACCCAGTACTTC. It encodes CASTRDRGETQYF.

The chain uses TRBV6-2 or TRBV6-3 and TRBJ2-5, with 7 bases identical to TRBD1. Germline-derived CDR1 and CDR2 are MNHEY and SVGEGT. J gave up 2 bases and V 2 bases, and 5 bases lay outside the gene matches. The CDR3 runs to 15 residues. The CDR3 is CASSYPSRGQETQYF. CDR3 DNA sequence: TGTGCCAGCAGTTACCCGAGCAGGGGGCAAGAGACCCAGTACTTC.

This chain joins TRBV27 and TRBJ1-1; D is undetermined. The CDR3 covers 13 residues. Germline V gene data show CDR1 as MNHEY and CDR2 as SMNVEV (reference sequence). The ends were cut back, 6 bases at V and 9 bases at J, with 17 bases in the middle. CDR3 sequence: CASSPNRKSQAFF. CDR3 nucleotide sequence: TGTGCCAGCAGCCCTAATCGGAAATCCCAAGCTTTCTTT.

The chain uses TRBV2 and TRBJ1-3; TRBD1 might be the D (6 bases). The germline CDR1 and CDR2 sequences are SNHLY and FYNNEI. Trimming took 4 bases from V and 0 from J, leaving 10 bases between them. This CDR3 comprises 15 residues. In DNA form, the CDR3 reads TGTGCCAGCAGTGCCGGACAGTACTCTGGAAACACCATATATTTT. It specifies CASSAGQYSGNTIYF. The full variable domain, completed using reference TRBV2 and TRBJ1-3, is EPEVTQTPSHQVTQMGQEVILRCVPISNHLYFYWYRQILGQKVEFLVSFYNNEISEKSEIFDDQFSVERPDGSNFTLKIRSTKLEDSAMYFCASSAGQYSGNTIYFGEGSWLTVV.